Shown below are 27 T cell receptor beta chains from a single sample sequenced in a study of cytomegalovirus exposure and HLA in healthy donors. PCR involved 60 Vbeta and 13 Jbeta primers. Profiled with immunoSEQ multiplex PCR; TCRdb holds only in-frame clones, not every one. The table shows about 120,000 clones, with 75% to 85% occurring only once. The sequenced material came from PBMCs. The receptor source for this set is a woman aged 50 to 65 in good health and CMV-seropositive.

This clone has a handful of counts. The CDR3 DNA reads TGTGCCAGCAAAGAGACGACAGGGAACGCTCCTCAGCCCCAGCATTTT. It yields the protein CASKETTGNAPQPQHF. V gene TRBV2 combines with J gene TRBJ1-5; 7 bases are shared with TRBD1. The CDR3 spans 16 residues. Unmatched junction bases numbered 15, after V lost 7 bases and J lost 6 bases. Germline values: CDR1 SNHLY, CDR2 FYNNEI.

V and J are TRBV7-2 and TRBJ2-3; 12 bases are a match to TRBD2. The V gene end was trimmed by 1 base and the J gene end by 4 bases; junction bases not matched to a gene: 0. Germline V CDR1 and CDR2: SGHTA, FQGNSA. This CDR3 comprises 15 residues. CDR3 region: CASSLGLAGADTQYF. CDR3 DNA: TGTGCCAGCAGCTTAGGACTAGCGGGGGCAGATACGCAGTATTTT.

CDR3 sequence: CASSPAGDGYTF. CDR3 coding DNA: TGTGCCAGCTCACCAGCAGGGGATGGCTACACCTTC. This chain uses TRBV18 with TRBJ1-2, with D possibly being TRBD1 (6 bases). There are 12 residues in the CDR3. Germline values: CDR1 KGHSH, CDR2 LQKENI. The V and J ends lost 2 bases and 6 bases respectively, with 7 bases between them.

This chain connects TRBV19 to TRBJ2-3, with 15 positions matching TRBD2. Germline V gene lookup returns CDR1 LNHDA and CDR2 SQIVND (reference sequence). J lost 6 bases, V lost 5 bases, and 9 bases had no gene match. There are 17 residues in the CDR3. The CDR3 region has the DNA TGTGCCAGTAGTTCCCGGACTAGCGGGGGGGCCAGGGATACGCAGTATTTT. Translated, it gives CASSSRTSGGARDTQYF.

The table lists this clone with a few counts. The rearrangement joins TRBV5-1 to TRBJ2-3; 11 positions match TRBD2. The germline CDR1 and CDR2 sequences are SGHRS and YFSETQ. Unmatched junction bases numbered 7, after V lost 4 bases and J lost 6 bases. CDR3 length equals 15 residues. The DNA of the CDR3 is TGCGCCAGCAGCGATAGCGGGGGGGCATGGGATACGCAGTATTTT. Translated: CASSDSGGAWDTQYF.

This clone has ten or more counts. This rearrangement joins TRBV5-4 to TRBJ1-1; 9 nucleotides agree with TRBD1. Germline CDR1 SGHNT, CDR2 YYREEE (reference sequence). CDR3 length equals 13 residues. J lost 4 bases, V lost 4 bases, and 2 bases had no gene match. The CDR3 is CASSVDRGTEAFF. CDR3 nucleotide sequence: TGTGCCAGCAGCGTGGACAGGGGCACTGAAGCTTTCTTT.

This clone was seen more than once but under ten times. The rearrangement joins TRBV2 to TRBJ1-5; D is uncertain. V lost 6 bases and J 2 bases, leaving 5 bases between the germline ends. This CDR3 region has 12 residues. Germline CDR1 reads SNHLY; CDR2 reads FYNNEI. CDR3 sequence reads: CASSGGNQPQHF. The CDR3 coding sequence is TGTGCCAGCAGCGGGGGCAATCAGCCCCAGCATTTT.

The rearrangement uses TRBV6-1 and TRBJ1-6; TRBD1 aligns across 8 bases. After removal of 7 bases from V and 6 bases from J, the junction contained 2 bases not matched to a gene. This CDR3 has 13 residues. Germline CDR1 is MNHNS and CDR2 is SASEGT. The chain's CDR3 is CASIGQGNSPLHF. In DNA form, the CDR3 reads TGTGCCAGCATTGGACAGGGTAATTCACCCCTCCACTTT.

About this clone itself: Other DNA sequences in this sample translate to the same CDR3. The chain couples TRBV5-4 to TRBJ2-1, with TRBD2 matching 12 bases. The J segment lost 4 bases and the V segment lost 2 bases, leaving 1 base of the junction unmatched. CDR1 and CDR2 from the germline V gene are SGHNT and YYREEE (reference sequence). CDR3 size: 15 residues. CDR3 protein: CASSLGLAGYNEQFF. CDR3 bases: TGTGCCAGCAGCTTAGGACTAGCGGGGTACAATGAGCAGTTCTTC.

The chain has TRBV10-2 and TRBJ1-2; weak D call: TRBD1 (5 bases). Trimming took 0 bases from V and 3 from J, leaving 8 bases between them. Germline CDR1 reads WSHSY; CDR2 reads SAAADI. The CDR3 runs to 14 residues. The CDR3 spells CASSESGQYYGYTF. CDR3 nucleotides: TGCGCCAGCAGTGAGTCGGGGCAGTACTATGGCTACACCTTC.

The V and J genes are TRBV7-8 and TRBJ1-1; 8 bases agree with TRBD1. The germline V gene has CDR1 SGHVS and CDR2 FQNEAQ. This CDR3 has 15 amino acids. V shed 5 bases and J 7 bases; nucleotides not matched to a gene: 12. CDR3: CASSANPGTGIEAFF. The CDR3 DNA reads TGTGCCAGCAGCGCAAACCCCGGGACAGGCATTGAAGCTTTCTTT.

The V gene is TRBV15, the J gene TRBJ1-6; the D is unclear. V lost 0 bases, J lost 4 bases, and 7 bases lay in between. Per germline, CDR1 LNHNV and CDR2 YYDKDF (reference sequence). This CDR3 comprises 15 residues. DNA for the CDR3: TGTGCCACCAGCAGAGATGGCAGGTATAATTCACCCCTCCACTTT. This sequence encodes CATSRDGRYNSPLHF.

The V call is TRBV5-6, the J call TRBJ1-2; D gene ambiguous. V was clipped by 0 bases and J by 0 bases, with 15 bases between them. The CDR3 sequence is 17 residues long. Germline CDR1 and CDR2: SGHDT and YYEEEE. DNA of the CDR3: TGTGCCAGCAGCTTGGTTGGCGGAGCCCATACTAACTATGGCTACACCTTC. It specifies CASSLVGGAHTNYGYTF.

V gene TRBV7-3 combines with J gene TRBJ2-2; 9 positions agree with TRBD2. The V gene's germline CDR1 is SGHTA and CDR2 FQGTGA. The trim removed 5 bases at V and 0 bases at J, leaving 13 bases unmatched. The CDR3 is made up of 19 amino acids. The chain's CDR3 is CASSLPGLAGKANTGELFF. In nucleotides, the CDR3 is TGTGCCAGCAGCCTTCCGGGGCTAGCGGGGAAGGCGAACACCGGGGAGCTGTTTTTT.

The V call is TRBV19, the J call TRBJ2-7; 7 nucleotides match TRBD2. Germline-derived CDR1 and CDR2 are LNHDA and SQIVND (reference sequence). V was pared by 4 bases and J by 3 bases, with 15 bases of the junction left unmatched. The CDR3 totals 17 residues. Here the CDR3 reads CASSTKLILASHYEQYF. The DNA for the CDR3 is TGTGCCAGTAGTACAAAACTAATACTAGCGTCCCACTACGAGCAGTACTTC.

This clone was seen more than once but under ten times. CDR3 nucleotide sequence: TGTGCCAGCAGTCATGACAGGTTCACAGATACGCAGTATTTT. This translates into CASSHDRFTDTQYF. The chain is built from TRBV6-5 and TRBJ2-3; a possible D gene is TRBD1 (6 bases). V lost 5 bases and J lost 2, with 11 bases in between. The CDR3 runs to 14 residues. Per germline, CDR1 MNHEY and CDR2 SVGAGI.

This chain links TRBV18 with TRBJ2-2, with 7 bases matching TRBD1. V shed 0 bases and J 6 bases; nucleotides not matched to a gene: 1. Germline V lookup: CDR1 KGHSH, CDR2 LQKENI. The CDR3 is 14 amino acids. CDR3: CASSPPGTAGELFF. The CDR3 bases are TGTGCCAGCTCACCACCCGGGACAGCCGGGGAGCTGTTTTTT.

The chain employs TRBV5-1 and TRBJ1-1, with 12 bases identical to TRBD1. The germline V gene has CDR1 SGHRS and CDR2 YFSETQ. Trimming cost V 3 bases and J 2 bases; bases outside gene matches: 2. This CDR3 is built from 15 residues. CDR3 nucleotide sequence: TGCGCCAGCAGCTCCGGGACAGGGGGCAACACTGAAGCTTTCTTT. Its translation: CASSSGTGGNTEAFF.

Details on this clone: Other DNA sequences of this sample code for an identical CDR3. The chain employs TRBV18 and TRBJ2-4; 7 nucleotides align to TRBD1. Germline loops: CDR1 KGHSH, CDR2 LQKENI. The CDR3 covers 14 residues. V gave up 6 bases and J gave up 1 base; unmatched junction bases: 3. CDR3: CASSQTGAKNIQYF. CDR3 nucleotide sequence: TGTGCCAGCTCTCAGACAGGGGCCAAAAACATTCAGTACTTC.

The chain joins TRBV5-1 to TRBJ2-1; maybe TRBD2 (7 bases). V lost 6 bases and J 7 bases, leaving 17 bases between the germline ends. The CDR3 totals 14 residues. Germline V gene data show CDR1 as SGHRS and CDR2 as YFSETQ. CDR3 sequence (DNA): TGCGCCAGCAATGGGGGGGCCCCTGCGAATGAGCAGTTCTTC. Translation gives CASNGGAPANEQFF.

This rearrangement joins TRBV7-2 to TRBJ2-7; D perhaps matches TRBD2 (6 bases). CDR1 is SGHTA and CDR2 is FQGNSA in the germline V gene. The CDR3 sequence is 17 residues long. V lost 5 bases, J lost 0 bases, and 20 bases lay in between. CDR3 in DNA: TGTGCCAGCAGCCCATCGAGGGCGGGGATCAGCTCCTACGAGCAGTACTTC. This codes for CASSPSRAGISSYEQYF.

The gene calls are TRBV7-9 and TRBJ1-2; D possibly corresponds to TRBD1 (5 bases). V was pared by 5 bases and J by 6 bases, with 13 bases between. The germline CDR1 and CDR2 sequences are SEHNR and FQNEAQ (reference sequence). The CDR3 length is 13 residues. The CDR3 DNA sequence: TGTGCCAGCAGCCGTACGGGGGTGAATGGCTACACCTTC. Amino acids: CASSRTGVNGYTF.

The chain links TRBV5-4 to TRBJ2-2, with TRBD2 identical over 8 bases. This CDR3 has 16 residues. Germline V gene sequence: CDR1 SGHNT, CDR2 YYREEE (reference sequence). With 2 bases clipped from V and 5 bases from J, the junction kept 8 bases outside the gene matches. The CDR3 protein is CASSLQLAVQTGELFF. The CDR3 region has the DNA TGTGCCAGCAGCTTACAACTAGCGGTTCAAACCGGGGAGCTGTTTTTT.

The rearrangement joins TRBV5-1 to TRBJ1-2, with a tentative D call TRBD1 (6 bases). This CDR3 is 13 amino acids long. Trimming took off 6 bases at V and 5 bases at J, with 14 bases between the two ends. Germline V gene lookup returns CDR1 SGHRS and CDR2 YFSETQ. CDR3 DNA: TGCGCCAGCACGGGGGGCACTGGGTATGGCTACACCTTC. Its protein product is CASTGGTGYGYTF.

The chain recombines TRBV29-1 with TRBJ2-3; D might be TRBD1 (6 bases). CDR3 length: 14 amino acids. Trimming cost V 5 bases and J 3 bases, with 15 bases left between them. Germline CDR1 SQVTM, CDR2 ANQGSEA. The CDR3 protein is CSVPDRRGTDTQYF. The CDR3 bases are TGCAGCGTTCCTGACAGGAGAGGGACAGATACGCAGTATTTT.

The rearrangement links TRBV19 to TRBJ2-5; D gene unclear. Germline-derived CDR1 and CDR2 are LNHDA and SQIVND (reference sequence). Trimming pared 2 bases from V and 2 bases from J, leaving 6 bases between. The CDR3 extends over 13 amino acids. CDR3 residues: CASSIQNQETQYF. The DNA of the CDR3 is TGTGCCAGTAGTATACAGAATCAAGAGACCCAGTACTTC.

The V and J genes are TRBV6-5 and TRBJ2-7; D perhaps matches TRBD1 (5 bases). The CDR3 has 14 amino acids. Trimming stripped 6 bases from V and 0 bases from J, with 12 bases between. The V gene's germline CDR1 is MNHEY and CDR2 SVGAGI. CDR3 protein: CASSTIQDSYEQYF. In DNA, the CDR3 is TGTGCCAGCAGCACGATACAGGACTCCTACGAGCAGTACTTC.